One sample yielded the 18 T cell receptor beta chains listed below, sequenced in a study of blood T cell repertoires in COVID-19. Only in-frame clones appear in the TCRdb table, and some are missing; sequencing was by immunoSEQ multiplex PCR. Of about 280,000 clones in the sample, 85% to 90% were seen once. Sequenced material: peripheral blood. The source of these receptors is a woman aged 25 to 39 with COVID-19, enrolled during active disease.

This rearrangement joins TRBV6-5 to TRBJ1-2, with 7 bases lining up with TRBD1. This CDR3 is built from 13 residues. J gave up 8 bases and V 6 bases, and 9 bases lay outside the gene matches. CDR1 is MNHEY and CDR2 is SVGAGI in the germline V gene. The chain's CDR3 is CASSVDREKGYTF. CDR3 nucleotide sequence: TGTGCCAGCAGCGTTGACAGGGAAAAGGGCTACACCTTC.

This chain connects TRBV19 to TRBJ2-2; TRBD1 matches at 7 bases. Per germline, CDR1 LNHDA and CDR2 SQIVND (reference sequence). There are 15 residues in the CDR3. With V trimmed by 5 bases and J by 3 bases, 6 bases remained unmatched. The CDR3 DNA follows: TGTGCCAGTAGTTTTCCAGACAGGGACACCGGGGAGCTGTTTTTT. Its translation is CASSFPDRDTGELFF. Together with reference TRBV19 and TRBJ2-2, the CDR3 gives the full variable domain: DGGITQSPKYLFRKEGQNVTLSCEQNLNHDAMYWYRQDPGQGLRLIYYSQIVNDFQKGDIAEGYSVSREKKESFPLTVTSAQKNPTAFYLCASSFPDRDTGELFFGEGSRLTVL.

The rearrangement joins TRBV5-1 to TRBJ1-1; D is unresolved. This CDR3 is built from 14 residues. V lost 2 bases and J lost 10, with 18 bases in between. The germline V gene encodes CDR1 SGHRS and CDR2 YFSETQ. CDR3 amino acids: CASSLETGLNTAFF. DNA of the CDR3: TGCGCCAGCAGCTTAGAGACGGGATTGAACACAGCTTTCTTT.

This clone was found a few times. CDR3 loop: CASSQGSGRATDTQYF. In nucleotides, the CDR3 is TGTGCCAGCAGCCAAGGAAGCGGGAGGGCAACAGATACGCAGTATTTT. The chain uses TRBV4-2 and TRBJ2-3, with 10 bases that match TRBD2. Trimming at V came to 1 base and at J to 3 bases, leaving 4 bases not matched to a gene. The CDR3 consists of 16 residues. Germline CDR1 and CDR2: LGHNA and YNFKEQ.

The rearrangement uses TRBV6-5 and TRBJ2-1, with 10 positions matching TRBD2. This CDR3 contains 15 residues. The V gene's germline CDR1 is MNHEY and CDR2 SVGAGI. V lost 2 bases, J lost 7 bases, and 5 bases stayed unmatched. CDR3 amino acids: CASSYRRTSGNEQFF. Here the CDR3 DNA reads TGTGCCAGCAGTTACAGGCGGACTAGCGGTAATGAGCAGTTCTTC.

The chain is built from TRBV7-9 and TRBJ1-3; D gene unclear. The V and J ends lost 1 base and 6 bases respectively, with 10 bases between them. This CDR3 contains 14 residues. The germline gives CDR1 SEHNR, CDR2 FQNEAQ (reference sequence). This CDR3 reads CASSLERSVNTIYF. CDR3 bases: TGTGCCAGCAGCTTAGAGCGGTCCGTAAACACCATATATTTT.

Concerning this clone: Other DNA sequences from this sample encode an identical CDR3 as well. The chain links TRBV28 to TRBJ1-2; 7 bases are shared with TRBD1. Germline V gene lookup returns CDR1 MDHEN and CDR2 SYDVKM. The CDR3 consists of 13 residues. The junction had 4 bases not matched to a gene; V was cut back by 5 bases and J by 4 bases. The CDR3 sequence is CASSGTVIYGYTF. The DNA for the CDR3 is TGTGCCAGCAGTGGGACAGTTATCTATGGCTACACCTTC.

CDR3 sequence (DNA): TGCGCCAGCGGATCAACAGGGGCCTCGGACACTGAAGCTTTCTTT. Translated, it gives CASGSTGASDTEAFF. The chain has TRBV4-1 and TRBJ1-1; 7 bases are shared with TRBD1. Trimming took 8 bases from V and 3 from J; bases not matched to a gene: 12. The length of the CDR3 is 15 residues. Germline-derived CDR1 and CDR2 are MGHRA and YSYEKL.

The CDR3 region has the DNA TGTGCCATCAGGCCGGGTCACTCTGGAAACACCATATATTTT. It specifies CAIRPGHSGNTIYF. This chain uses TRBV10-3 with TRBJ1-3; D is unresolved. V gave up 6 bases and J gave up 0 bases, with 9 bases separating them. Germline values: CDR1 ENHRY, CDR2 SYGVKD. The CDR3 spans 14 residues.

This chain joins TRBV7-2 and TRBJ2-1; D is unclear. Trimming took 4 bases from V and 7 from J, leaving 17 bases between them. Germline-derived CDR1 and CDR2 are SGHTA and FQGNSA. The CDR3 is 15 residues long. The DNA for the CDR3 is TGTGCCAGCAGCTCTTACCCCTCCCTGAGGAATGAGCAGTTCTTC. The encoded protein is CASSSYPSLRNEQFF.

The chain is built from TRBV7-2 and TRBJ1-2; no clear D gene. In germline, CDR1 is SGHTA, CDR2 FQGNSA. The CDR3 extends over 13 amino acids. V lost 3 bases and J lost 3, with 8 bases in between. CDR3 DNA sequence: TGTGCCAGCAGCTTCGGACTGTACTATGGCTACACCTTC. This sequence encodes CASSFGLYYGYTF.

Points on this clone: Additional DNA sequences in this sample encode the identical CDR3. The CDR3 sequence is CASSEGLAGGETQYF. The CDR3 DNA is TGTGCCAGCAGTGAGGGACTAGCGGGGGGCGAGACCCAGTACTTC. V gene TRBV2 combines with J gene TRBJ2-5; 15 bases are a match to TRBD2. The CDR3 extends over 15 amino acids. Germline lookup yields CDR1 SNHLY and CDR2 FYNNEI. Trimming removed 3 bases from V and 5 bases from J; junction bases left unmatched: 1.

This chain links TRBV11-3 with TRBJ2-1; TRBD2 aligns across 7 bases. The CDR3 spans 15 residues. Germline CDR1 reads SGHNT; CDR2 reads YENEEA. V was pared by 5 bases and J by 5 bases, with 9 bases of the junction left unmatched. Here the CDR3 reads CASSPAPTSDNEQFF. CDR3 DNA sequence: TGTGCCAGCAGCCCGGCTCCTACTAGCGACAATGAGCAGTTCTTC.

The chain recombines TRBV19 with TRBJ2-7, with a weak D call TRBD2 (6 bases). This CDR3 has 15 residues. Trimming shortened V by 3 bases and J by 0 bases, and 12 bases separated the two germline ends. Germline-derived CDR1 and CDR2 are LNHDA and SQIVND (reference sequence). In DNA, the CDR3 is TGTGCCAGTAGTATCCCGGGACTCAACTCCTACGAGCAGTACTTC. Its translation is CASSIPGLNSYEQYF.

Only one count was recorded for this clone. The chain joins TRBV29-1 to TRBJ2-6, with D perhaps TRBD1 (5 bases). Germline V gene lookup returns CDR1 SQVTM and CDR2 ANQGSEA. Trimming left V 7 bases short and J 0 bases short, with 7 bases between. The CDR3 totals 13 residues. The CDR3: CSATVSGANVLTF. CDR3 nucleotide sequence: TGCAGCGCGACAGTCTCTGGGGCCAACGTCCTGACTTTC.

V usage is TRBV7-6 and J usage is TRBJ1-3; possible D gene TRBD1, 6 bases. This CDR3 region has 15 residues. Germline V CDR1 and CDR2: SGHVS, FNYEAQ. V shed 5 bases and J shed 0 bases, with 11 bases lying between them. The CDR3 protein is CASSPGQSSGNTIYF. CDR3 DNA: TGTGCCAGCAGCCCCGGACAGTCCTCTGGAAACACCATATATTTT.

This clone was picked up one time. The chain uses TRBV10-2 and TRBJ2-7; tentatively, D is TRBD1 (5 bases). This CDR3 has 12 residues. The germline V gene has CDR1 WSHSY and CDR2 SAAADI. V lost 10 bases to trimming and J lost 0 bases, with 10 bases between them. The CDR3 loop is CAISGNSYEQYF. The CDR3 bases are TGCGCCATTTCAGGGAACTCCTACGAGCAGTACTTC.

V and J are TRBV15 and TRBJ2-5, with TRBD1 matching 9 bases. J gave up 5 bases and V 5 bases, and 3 bases lay outside the gene matches. CDR3 size: 13 residues. In germline, CDR1 is LNHNV, CDR2 YYDKDF (reference sequence). This CDR3 reads CATSDRGIETQYF. The CDR3 DNA follows: TGTGCCACCAGCGACAGGGGGATTGAGACCCAGTACTTC.